A single sample is the source of the 5 T cell receptor beta chains below, sequenced in a study of Graves' ophthalmopathy and Graves' hyperthyroidism. Transcripts of RNA were the source for amplifying TCR beta CDR3 regions. The first-round RT-PCR employed HTBI primers together with the Qiagen OneStep RT-PCR kit. A multiplex PCR was then performed as the second round. TCRdb redid the calling of the multiplex PCR reads with MiXCR, one entry per CDR3 protein. The table shows fewer than 400,000 distinct CDR3 sequences, with around 19% occurring only once. Input material: peripheral blood. The receptors were gathered from a woman aged 18-35 years with Graves' ophthalmopathy.

This clonotype was observed at least ten times. The gene calls are TRBV30 and TRBJ2-5; 11 bases line up with TRBD1. Germline loops: CDR1 GTSNPN, CDR2 SVGIG (reference sequence). The length of the CDR3 is 15 residues. J lost 2 bases, V lost 3 bases, and 5 bases had no gene match. The CDR3 spells CAWSRGQGVQETQYF. The CDR3 DNA reads as TGTGCCTGGAGCCGGGGACAGGGGGTTCAAGAGACCCAGTACTTC.

The sample holds a few counts of this clonotype. The chain is built from TRBV4-3 and TRBJ2-5; 9 bases line up with TRBD2. The CDR3 consists of 15 residues. CDR1 LGHNA and CDR2 YSLEER come from the germline V gene. Trimming cost V 0 bases and J 3 bases; bases outside gene matches: 2. The CDR3 nucleotides are TGCGCCAGCAGCCAAGAGACTAGCGGAAAAGAGACCCAGTACTTC. It translates to CASSQETSGKETQYF.

This clonotype was counted many times. This chain connects TRBV6-2 or TRBV6-3 to TRBJ1-1, with a tentative D call TRBD1 (5 bases). Germline assignment: CDR1 MNHEY and CDR2 SVGEGT. This CDR3 has 15 amino acids. The germline V and J ends were trimmed by 2 bases and 0 bases, with 10 bases remaining between them. CDR3 amino acids: CASSYRGGMNTEAFF. CDR3 nucleotide sequence: TGTGCCAGCAGTTACAGGGGTGGGATGAACACTGAAGCTTTCTTT.

This clonotype has at least ten counts. V and J are TRBV11-2 and TRBJ2-7; 8 bases fit TRBD1. CDR1 and CDR2 from the germline V gene are SGHAT and FQNNGV. The CDR3 length is 15 residues. J was trimmed by 4 bases and V by 0 bases; bases with no gene match: 5. The CDR3 DNA sequence: TGTGCCAGCAGCTTAGACGGGACAGGAGGTTACGAGCAGTACTTC. As protein: CASSLDGTGGYEQYF.

This clonotype was picked up many times. This chain joins TRBV7-2 and TRBJ1-5, with 8 bases matching TRBD1. This CDR3 is built from 13 residues. From germline, CDR1 is SGHTA and CDR2 FQGNSA. V dropped 8 bases and J dropped 5; count of bases not matched to a gene: 5. CDR3 in amino acids: CASAGGRHQPQHF. The DNA for the CDR3 is TGTGCCAGCGCAGGGGGCCGCCATCAGCCCCAGCATTTT. Together with reference TRBV7-2 and TRBJ1-5, the CDR3 gives the full variable domain: GAGVSQSPSNKVTEKGKDVELRCDPISGHTALYWYRQSLGQGLEFLIYFQGNSAPDKSGLPSDRFSAERTGGSVSTLTIQRTQQEDSAVYLCASAGGRHQPQHFGDGTRLSIL.